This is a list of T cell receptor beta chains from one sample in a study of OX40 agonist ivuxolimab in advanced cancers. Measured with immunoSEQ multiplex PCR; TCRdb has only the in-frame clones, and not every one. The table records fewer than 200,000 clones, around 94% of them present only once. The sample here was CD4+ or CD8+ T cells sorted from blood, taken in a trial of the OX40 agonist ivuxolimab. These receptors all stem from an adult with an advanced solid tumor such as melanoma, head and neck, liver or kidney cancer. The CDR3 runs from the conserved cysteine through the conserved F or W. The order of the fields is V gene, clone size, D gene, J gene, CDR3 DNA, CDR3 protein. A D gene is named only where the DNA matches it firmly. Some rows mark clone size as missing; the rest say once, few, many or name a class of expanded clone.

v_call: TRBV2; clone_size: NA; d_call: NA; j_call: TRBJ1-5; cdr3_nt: TGTGCCAGCAGTGAACAGGCAGGGCCGTTTAGCAATCAGCCCCAGCATTTT; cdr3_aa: CASSEQAGPFSNQPQHF
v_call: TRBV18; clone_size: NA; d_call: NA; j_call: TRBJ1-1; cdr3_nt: TGTGCCAGCTCACCATCGGGGGGAGAAGCTTTCTTT; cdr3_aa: CASSPSGGEAFF
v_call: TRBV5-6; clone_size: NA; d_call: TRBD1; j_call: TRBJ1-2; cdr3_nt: TGTGCCAGCAGATTGCCGGGACAGAAAACCTATGGCTACACCTTC; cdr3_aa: CASRLPGQKTYGYTF
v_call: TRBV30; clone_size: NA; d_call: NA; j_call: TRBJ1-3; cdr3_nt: TGTGCCTGGGCTGGTGGAAACACCATATATTTT; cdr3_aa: CAWAGGNTIYF
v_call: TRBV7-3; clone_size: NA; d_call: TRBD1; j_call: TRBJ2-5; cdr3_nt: TGTGCCAGCAGCTTAAAGCCAGGGGGTTTACAAGAGACCCAGTACTTC; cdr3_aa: CASSLKPGGLQETQYF
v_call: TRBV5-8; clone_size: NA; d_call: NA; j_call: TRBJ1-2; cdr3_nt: TGTGCCAGCAGCTTGGGGCCGGGGGATGGCTACACCTTC; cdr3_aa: CASSLGPGDGYTF
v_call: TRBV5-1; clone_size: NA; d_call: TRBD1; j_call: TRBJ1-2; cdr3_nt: TGCGCCAGCAGCCCAGGACAGGGCGTGCTTGGCTACACCTTC; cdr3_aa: CASSPGQGVLGYTF
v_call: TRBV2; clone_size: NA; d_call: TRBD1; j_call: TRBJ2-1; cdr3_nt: TGTGCCAGCAGTCAGACAGGGGAGGAGTTCTTC; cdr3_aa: CASSQTGEEFF
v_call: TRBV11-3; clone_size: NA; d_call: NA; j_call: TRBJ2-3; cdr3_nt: TGTGCCAGCAGCTTACGTGGGGGACGCACAGATACGCAGTATTTT; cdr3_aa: CASSLRGGRTDTQYF
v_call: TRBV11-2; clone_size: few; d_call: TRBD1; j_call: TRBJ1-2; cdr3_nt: TGTGCCAGCAGCCCGGGACAGGATTATGGCTACACCTTC; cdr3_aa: CASSPGQDYGYTF
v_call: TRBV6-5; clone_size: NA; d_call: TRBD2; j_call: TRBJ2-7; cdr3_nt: TGTGCCAGCAGTTACCGGTCCGGGGCGGGAGCGTACGAGCAGTACTTC; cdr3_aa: CASSYRSGAGAYEQYF
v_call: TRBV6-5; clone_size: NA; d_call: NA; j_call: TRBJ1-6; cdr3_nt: TGTGCCAGCAGTTACTCGGGGGGCTCAATCTCACCCCTCCACTTT; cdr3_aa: CASSYSGGSISPLHF
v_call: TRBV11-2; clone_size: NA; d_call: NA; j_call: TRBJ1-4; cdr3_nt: TGTGCCAGCCGTCGCGGGGAAAAACTGTTTTTT; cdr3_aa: CASRRGEKLFF
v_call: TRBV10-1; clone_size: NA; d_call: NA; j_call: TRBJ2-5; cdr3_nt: TGCGCCCGCCAACCCGGGGGGCCCTTTTTCCAAGAGACCCAGTACTTC; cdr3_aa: CARQPGGPFFQETQYF
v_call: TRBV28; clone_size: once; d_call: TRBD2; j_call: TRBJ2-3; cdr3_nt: TGTGCCAGCTCCAACGCCGGGACTAGCGCCACAGATACGCAGTATTTT; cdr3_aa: CASSNAGTSATDTQYF
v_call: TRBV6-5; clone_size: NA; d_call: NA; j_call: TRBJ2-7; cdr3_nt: TGTGCCAGCAGTTCCTATGACAGGCATTACGAGCAGTACTTC; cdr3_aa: CASSSYDRHYEQYF
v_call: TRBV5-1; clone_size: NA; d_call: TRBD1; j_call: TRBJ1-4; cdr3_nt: TGCGCCAGCAGCATAGGACAGGGAGGGGGTGAAAAACTGTTTTTT; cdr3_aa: CASSIGQGGGEKLFF
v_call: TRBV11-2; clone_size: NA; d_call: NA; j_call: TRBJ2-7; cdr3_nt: TGTGCCAGTCAACGGGGGATCTACGAGCAGTACTTC; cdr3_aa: CASQRGIYEQYF
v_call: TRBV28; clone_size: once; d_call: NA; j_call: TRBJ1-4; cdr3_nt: TGTGCCAGCAGTATCAACAGGATTCTGTTTTTT; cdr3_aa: CASSINRILFF
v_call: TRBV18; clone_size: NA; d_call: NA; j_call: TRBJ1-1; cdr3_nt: TGTGCCAGCTCACCGGACGGGAACACTGAAGCTTTCTTT; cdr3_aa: CASSPDGNTEAFF
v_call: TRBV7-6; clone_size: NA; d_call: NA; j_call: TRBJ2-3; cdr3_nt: TGTGCCAGCAGCTTCGGAACAGATACGCAGTATTTT; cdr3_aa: CASSFGTDTQYF
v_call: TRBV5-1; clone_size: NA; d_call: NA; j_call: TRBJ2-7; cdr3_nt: TGCGCCAGCAGCGGTGGGGTCTTCGGACAACCGAGCTCCTACGAGCAGTACTTC; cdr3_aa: CASSGGVFGQPSSYEQYF
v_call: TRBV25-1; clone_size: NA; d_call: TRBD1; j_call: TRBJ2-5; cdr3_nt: TGTGCCAGCAGTGAACCCGGGACAGTCCAAGAGACCCAGTACTTC; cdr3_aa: CASSEPGTVQETQYF
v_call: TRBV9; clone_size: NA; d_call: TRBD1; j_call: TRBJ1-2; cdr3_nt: TGTGCCAGCAGCATCGACAGGGGTGCCTATGGCTACACCTTC; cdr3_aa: CASSIDRGAYGYTF
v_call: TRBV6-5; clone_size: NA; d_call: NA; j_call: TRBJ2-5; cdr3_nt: TGTGCCACCCGTGTAGAGGGGTTGGGGACCCAGTACTTC; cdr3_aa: CATRVEGLGTQYF
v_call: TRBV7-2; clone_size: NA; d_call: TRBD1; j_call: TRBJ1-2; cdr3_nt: TGTGCCAGCAGCCCAGGACAGGGCCATGGCTACACCTTC; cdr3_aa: CASSPGQGHGYTF
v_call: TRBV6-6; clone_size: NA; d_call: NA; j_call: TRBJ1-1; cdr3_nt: TGTGCCAGCAGTTACTCGGACGGGAGGAGTGAAGCTTTCTTT; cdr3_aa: CASSYSDGRSEAFF
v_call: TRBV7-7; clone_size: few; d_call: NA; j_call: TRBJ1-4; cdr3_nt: TGTGCTAGCAGCTTAGCAACTAATGAAAAACTGTTTTTT; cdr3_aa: CASSLATNEKLFF
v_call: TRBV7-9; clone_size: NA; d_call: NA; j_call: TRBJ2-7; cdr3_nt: TGTGCCAGCAGCTTAGGCCTATCCTACGCTGACGAGCAGTACTTC; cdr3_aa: CASSLGLSYADEQYF
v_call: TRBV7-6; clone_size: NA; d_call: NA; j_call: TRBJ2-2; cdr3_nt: TGTGCCAGCAGCCCCCCCCTGCCCGGGGAGCTGTTTTTT; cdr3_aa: CASSPPLPGELFF
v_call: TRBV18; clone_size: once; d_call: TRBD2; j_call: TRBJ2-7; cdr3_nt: TGTGCCAGCTCACCAAGTAGCGGGACGGAGTACTTC; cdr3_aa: CASSPSSGTEYF
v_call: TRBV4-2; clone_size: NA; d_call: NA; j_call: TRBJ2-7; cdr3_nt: TGTGCCAGCAGCCAAGATGGAGGGGTTGGGTACGAGCAGTACTTC; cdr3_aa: CASSQDGGVGYEQYF